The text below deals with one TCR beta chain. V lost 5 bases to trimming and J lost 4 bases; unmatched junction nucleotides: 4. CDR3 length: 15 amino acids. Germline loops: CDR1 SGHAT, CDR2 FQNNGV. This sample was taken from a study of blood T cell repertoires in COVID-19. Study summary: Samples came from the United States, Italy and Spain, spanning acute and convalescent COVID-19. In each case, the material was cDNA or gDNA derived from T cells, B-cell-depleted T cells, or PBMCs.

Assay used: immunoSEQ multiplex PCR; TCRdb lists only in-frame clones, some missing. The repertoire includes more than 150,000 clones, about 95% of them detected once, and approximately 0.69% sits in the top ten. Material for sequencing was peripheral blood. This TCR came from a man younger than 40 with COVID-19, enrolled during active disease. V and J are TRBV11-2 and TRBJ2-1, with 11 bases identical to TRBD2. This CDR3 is CASSQLAGVYNEQFF. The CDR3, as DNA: TGTGCCAGCAGCCAACTAGCGGGGGTTTACAATGAGCAGTTCTTC.